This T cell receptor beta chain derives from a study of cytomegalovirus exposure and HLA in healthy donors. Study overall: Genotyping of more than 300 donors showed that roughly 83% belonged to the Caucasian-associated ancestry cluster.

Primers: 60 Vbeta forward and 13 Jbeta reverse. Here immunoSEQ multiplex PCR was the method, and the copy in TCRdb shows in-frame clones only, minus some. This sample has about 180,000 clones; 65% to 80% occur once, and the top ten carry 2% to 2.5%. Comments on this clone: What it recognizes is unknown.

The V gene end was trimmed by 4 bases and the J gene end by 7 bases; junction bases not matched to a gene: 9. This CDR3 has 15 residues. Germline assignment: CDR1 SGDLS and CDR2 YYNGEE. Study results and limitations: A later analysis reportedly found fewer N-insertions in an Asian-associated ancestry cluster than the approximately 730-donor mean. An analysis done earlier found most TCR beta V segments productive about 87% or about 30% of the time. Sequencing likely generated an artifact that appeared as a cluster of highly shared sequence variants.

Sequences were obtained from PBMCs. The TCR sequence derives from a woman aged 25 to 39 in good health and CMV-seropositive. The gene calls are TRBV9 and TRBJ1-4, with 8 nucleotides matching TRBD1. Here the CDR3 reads CASSPQDRVSEKLFF. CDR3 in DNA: TGTGCCAGCAGCCCCCAGGACAGGGTTAGTGAAAAACTGTTTTTT.